This T cell receptor beta chain emerged from a study of blood T cell repertoires in COVID-19. About the research overall: Samples taken during acute and convalescent COVID-19 were collected in the United States, Italy and Spain.

V lost 6 bases and J lost 3, with 14 bases in between. The CDR3 runs to 14 residues. The germline CDR1 and CDR2 sequences are SGHNT and YENEEA. Sequencing used immunoSEQ multiplex PCR; TCRdb keeps in-frame clones, though not all of them. The data hold 45,000 to 60,000 clones, with approximately 85% observed a single time. The chain employs TRBV11-3 and TRBJ1-1; D ambiguous. The sequenced sample consisted of peripheral blood. The TCR originated in a human donor with acute or convalescent COVID-19. The donor label of this sample is uncertain. CDR3 residues: CASRLPRVDTEAFF. The CDR3 DNA sequence: TGTGCCAGCAGACTCCCTCGGGTAGACACTGAAGCTTTCTTT.